This T cell receptor (beta chain) came from a study of metastatic and nonmetastatic thyroid tumors (dated by TCRdb to the early 2020s). Some background on the complete study: The researchers compared repertoires between peripheral blood samples and tumor or nodule tissue samples from patients with malignant or benign thyroid disease. Findings and caveats that apply to the study as a whole: TCR beta diversity was reported as significantly higher in malignant tumors than in benign nodules, in both blood and tumor samples.

Compared with germline, V lacks 3 bases and J lacks 6 bases; bases without a gene match: 4. From the cysteine through the phenylalanine, the CDR3 covers 15 amino acids. The CDR3 DNA has 45 bases and is translated from base 1. The sample holds a few counts of this clone. Its cognate antigen has yet to be identified. No base quality information exists; no much larger clone differs at one position. The method behind the library was PCR. Sequencer: Illumina HiSeq 4000. High-throughput sequencing was used to profile the TCR beta-chain CDR3 region of every patient. On the authors' methods: A classifier to discriminate distant-metastatic papillary thyroid cancer patients was built from CDR3 differences across clinicopathological groups. To measure repertoire diversity the researchers used the Shannon index, while the Morisita-Horn index served to gauge how similar the tumor and blood repertoires were. The public reads were reprocessed in TCRdb via fastp at Q25 and MiXCR, keeping in-frame beta chains. These V and J calls rely on TCRdb rather than the paper's analysis. For this sample there are 30,000 to 35,000 clones; less than 30% appear just once. The top ten clonotypes cover 7.8% of the sample.

None of the patients had been given any treatment before thyroid surgery. The study retrospectively analysed patient clinical samples collected from the early 2010s to the late 2010s using T-cell receptor beta sequencing. The V and J genes are TRBV12-3 or TRBV12-4 and TRBJ2-7, with 14 bases in between that match TRBD2. The clonotype was recovered from a female donor with papillary thyroid cancer or a benign thyroid nodule (not recorded which). Some clones in this sample may be carry-over from other donors' samples. Sample: blood. The base sequence is TGTGCCAGCAGTTTGGGACTAGCGGGAGTTCTCGAGCAGTACTTC. This sequence encodes CASSLGLAGVLEQYF.